This TCR beta chain was sequenced during a study of T cell repertoires in cytomegalovirus infection. Study details: Public TCR beta signature analysis indicated the presence of both CMV infection and matching HLA type.

Germline V gene lookup returns CDR1 MDHEN and CDR2 SYDVKM. This CDR3 has 13 amino acids. V was cut by 5 bases and J by 5 bases, with 10 bases left in between. TCRdb re-called the reads with MiXCR, one entry per CDR3 protein. The sample has fewer than 400,000 distinct CDR3 sequences; 15% to 20% are singletons. This clonotype was observed at least ten times. Its antigen is still unknown. Study-level points and caveats: Cumulative frequency (of public TCR beta family members) identified carriers of CMV plus the relevant HLA. Ex vivo responses were dominated by HLA-C-restricted CMV-specific TCR beta clonotypes.

This receptor was obtained from a human donor in good health (CMV status not recorded). Some clones in this sample may be carry-over from other donors' samples. V is TRBV28 and J is TRBJ1-5; TRBD1 is a possible D gene (6 bases). Specimen: PBMCs. DNA of the CDR3: TGTGCCAGCAGTCCGGACAGCGATCAGCCCCAGCATTTT. It specifies CASSPDSDQPQHF.